This T cell receptor (beta chain) appears in the sequencing data of a study of identical twins (dated by TCRdb to 2016 to 2017). Concerning the study at large: To test whether fetal clonotypes persist, the study used deep sequencing on TCR alpha and beta repertoires from monozygotic twins, unrelated adults of various ages, and cord blood. To rule out contamination, replicate twin experiments were performed at different times with different library preparation protocols.

Every donor was a healthy Caucasian. Three pairs of female monozygotic twins, all aged 18 to 29 years, were included in the twin cohort. Positive isolation kits from Invitrogen were used to isolate CD4+ and CD8+ T cell populations. CDR1 is given as MDHEN and CDR2 as SYDVKM, both from the germline V gene. V lost 4 bases and J lost 7 bases, and the count of bases not matched to a germline gene is 15. Including cysteine and phenylalanine, the CDR3 has 17 amino acids. The sequence is cut down to CDR3 DNA, 51 bases in frame from base 1. Notes on this clonotype: The antigen this receptor binds is unknown. Per-nucleotide qualities are absent, and no much larger clonotype sits a single base away.

The study at large found these results: Invariant T cells such as MAIT and iNKT could partly confound zero-insertion analyses, though diverse VJ usage argued against this for most clonotypes. In beta out-of-frame sequences, excess twin sharing was weaker, because having fewer shared sequences lowered the signal-to-noise ratio. In monozygotic twins, recombination models systematically underestimated out-of-frame TCR alpha sharing, but the models matched the sharing seen between unrelated individuals. Abundant cord blood beta clonotypes carried fewer insertions; young adult naive repertoires showed a weaker similar trend, while memory repertoires showed none. Conclusions relied on cross-sectional statistical analysis, since the same donors could not be followed over many years. Compared with coincidental sharing between unrelated individuals, out-of-frame TCR alpha sequences shared between twins had an excess of sequences with low generation probability.

Receptors were amplified or captured by 5' RACE. Sequencer: Illumina HiSeq 2000. A universal primer binding site was introduced by template switching, and a unique molecular identifier was present in the final cDNA, enabling accurate counting of TCR cDNA molecules. First-strand cDNA for TCR alpha and beta chains was synthesized from specific primers in the conserved constant-segment region. To control for contamination, each cDNA library was double barcoded with a SMART-Mk sample barcode plus Illumina barcodes. TruSeq adapter sequences and Illumina sample barcodes were added in two successive PCR steps. Sequencing of the TCR alpha and beta cDNA libraries was done on the Illumina HiSeq platform using custom primers. Per the original workflow: Unique molecular identifiers were extracted from raw reads with MiGEC, and CDR3 positions were determined with MiXCR. Recombination models were inferred per individual with the repgenHMM and IGoR tools using an EM algorithm. Shared clonotypes were analyzed with the tcR package in R, and sharing was normalized by the product of cloneset sizes. Out-of-frame nonproductive sequences were analyzed to study raw recombination free of thymic and clonal selection effects. TCRdb trimmed the raw reads at Q25, called clones with MiXCR and kept productive beta chains. Identical CDR3 protein sequences are pooled into one entry, listed with their most common genes and DNA. The V and J calls and clone size come from TCRdb's table, not from the authors' own analysis. Across this sample there are approximately 550,000 distinct CDR3 sequences, with 20% to 25% seen only once. The biggest ten clones account for approximately 0.52% of the sample.

The same sample was also used in a study of yellow fever vaccine responses in identical twins. Per the second study: According to the authors, the vaccine-induced T cell response in identical twins seemed to be partly convergent and partly specific to each individual. Focusing on identical twins, the study followed the T cell clones that responded to the vaccine, and did so with precision.

The sequence links TRBV28 to TRBJ2-1, with 8 bases matching TRBD1. Sequencing input: CD4+ T cells sorted from blood. This TCR was sampled from a woman between 18 and 30 years old in good health. DNA sequence: TGTGCCAGCAGTTCCCCAGTGAGCGACAGGGGAAGGAATGAGCAGTTCTTC. It specifies CASSSPVSDRGRNEQFF. Reference TRBV28 and TRBJ2-1 genes cover what lies past the CDR3, so the full variable domain is DVKVTQSSRYLVKRTGEKVFLECVQDMDHENMFWYRQDPGLGLRLIYFSYDVKMKEKGDIPEGYSVSREKKERFSLILESASTNQTSMYLCASSSPVSDRGRNEQFFGPGTRLTVL.